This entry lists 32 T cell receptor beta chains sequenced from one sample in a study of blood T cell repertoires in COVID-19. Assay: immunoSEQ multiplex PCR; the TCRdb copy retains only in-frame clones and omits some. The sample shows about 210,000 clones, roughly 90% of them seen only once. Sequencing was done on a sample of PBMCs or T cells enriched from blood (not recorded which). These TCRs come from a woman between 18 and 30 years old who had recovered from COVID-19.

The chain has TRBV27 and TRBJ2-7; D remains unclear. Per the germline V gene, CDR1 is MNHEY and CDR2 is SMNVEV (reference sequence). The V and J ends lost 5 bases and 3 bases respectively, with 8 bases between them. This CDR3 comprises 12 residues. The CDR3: CASSTPGYEQYF. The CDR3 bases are TGTGCCAGCAGTACCCCCGGCTACGAGCAGTACTTC.

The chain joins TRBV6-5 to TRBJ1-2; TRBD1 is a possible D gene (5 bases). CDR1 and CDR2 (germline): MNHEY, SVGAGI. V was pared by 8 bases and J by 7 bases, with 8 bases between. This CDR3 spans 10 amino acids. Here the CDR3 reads CASWGGGYTF. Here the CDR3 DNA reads TGTGCCAGCTGGGGGGGTGGCTACACCTTC.

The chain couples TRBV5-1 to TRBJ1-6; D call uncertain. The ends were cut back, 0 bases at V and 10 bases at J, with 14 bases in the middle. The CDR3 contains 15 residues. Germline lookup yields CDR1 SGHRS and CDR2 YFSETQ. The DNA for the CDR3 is TGCGCCAGCAGCTTGGTCGTAGGGCGCGGGTCACCCCTCCACTTT. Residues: CASSLVVGRGSPLHF.

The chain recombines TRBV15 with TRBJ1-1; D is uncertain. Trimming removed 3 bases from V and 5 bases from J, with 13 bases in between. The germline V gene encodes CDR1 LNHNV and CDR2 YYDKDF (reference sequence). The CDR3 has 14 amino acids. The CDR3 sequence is CATSRTVEVTEAFF. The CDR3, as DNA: TGTGCCACCAGCAGGACGGTTGAGGTAACTGAAGCTTTCTTT.

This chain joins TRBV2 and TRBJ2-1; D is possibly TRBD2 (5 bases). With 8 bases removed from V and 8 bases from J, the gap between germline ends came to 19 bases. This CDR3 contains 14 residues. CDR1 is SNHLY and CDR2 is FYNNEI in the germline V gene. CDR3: CASSKEGIEDEQFF. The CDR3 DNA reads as TGTGCCAGCTCTAAAGAGGGAATTGAAGATGAGCAGTTCTTC.

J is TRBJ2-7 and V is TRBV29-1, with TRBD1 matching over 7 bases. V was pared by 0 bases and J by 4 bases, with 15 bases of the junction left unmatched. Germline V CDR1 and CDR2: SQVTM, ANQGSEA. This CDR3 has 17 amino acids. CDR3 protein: CSVEDRTTQGPQYEQYF. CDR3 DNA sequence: TGCAGCGTTGAAGATAGAACGACACAGGGGCCGCAGTACGAGCAGTACTTC.

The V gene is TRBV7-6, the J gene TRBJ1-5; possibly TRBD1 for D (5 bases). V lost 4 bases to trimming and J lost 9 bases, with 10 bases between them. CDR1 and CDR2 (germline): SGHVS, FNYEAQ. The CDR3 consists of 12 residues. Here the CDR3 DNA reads TGTGCCAGCAGCTCTTCGGGGGGGCCCCAGCATTTT. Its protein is CASSSSGGPQHF.

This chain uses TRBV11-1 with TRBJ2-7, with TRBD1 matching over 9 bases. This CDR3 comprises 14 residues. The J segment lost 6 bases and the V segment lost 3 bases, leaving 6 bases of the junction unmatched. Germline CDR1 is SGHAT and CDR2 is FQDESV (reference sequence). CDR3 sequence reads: CASSLGTGSSEQYF. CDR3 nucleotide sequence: TGTGCCAGCAGCTTGGGGACAGGGTCTTCCGAGCAGTACTTC.

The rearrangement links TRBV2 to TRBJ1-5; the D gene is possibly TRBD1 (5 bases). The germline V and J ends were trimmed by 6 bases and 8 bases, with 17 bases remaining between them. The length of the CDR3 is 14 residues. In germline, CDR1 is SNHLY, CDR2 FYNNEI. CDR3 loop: CASRGVAPGEPQHF. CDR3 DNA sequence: TGTGCCAGCAGAGGGGTGGCCCCTGGGGAGCCCCAGCATTTT.

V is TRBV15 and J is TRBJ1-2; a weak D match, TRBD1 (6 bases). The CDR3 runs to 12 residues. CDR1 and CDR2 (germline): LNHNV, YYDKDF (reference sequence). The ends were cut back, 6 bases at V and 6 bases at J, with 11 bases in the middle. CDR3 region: CATRGTHDGYTF. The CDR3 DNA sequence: TGTGCCACCAGGGGGACACACGATGGCTACACCTTC.

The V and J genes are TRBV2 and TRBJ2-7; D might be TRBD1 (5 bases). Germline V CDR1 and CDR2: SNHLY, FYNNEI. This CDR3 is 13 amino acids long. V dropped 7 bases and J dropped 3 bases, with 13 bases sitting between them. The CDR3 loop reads CASTWTRFYEQYF. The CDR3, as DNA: TGTGCCAGCACTTGGACACGTTTCTACGAGCAGTACTTC.

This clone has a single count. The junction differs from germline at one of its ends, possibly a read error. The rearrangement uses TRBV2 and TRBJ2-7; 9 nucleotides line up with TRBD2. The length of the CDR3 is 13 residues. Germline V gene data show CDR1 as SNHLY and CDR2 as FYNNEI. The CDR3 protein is CASMEAIAGEEMF. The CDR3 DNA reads TGTGCCAGCATGGAAGCGATAGCGGGGGAAGAAATGTTC.

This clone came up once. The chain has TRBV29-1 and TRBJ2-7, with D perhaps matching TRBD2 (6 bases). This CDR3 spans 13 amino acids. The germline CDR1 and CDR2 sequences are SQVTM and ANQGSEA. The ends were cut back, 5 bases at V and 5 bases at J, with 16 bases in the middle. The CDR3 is CSVLTGSRNEQYF. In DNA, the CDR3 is TGCAGCGTTCTAACCGGGAGCCGAAACGAGCAGTACTTC.

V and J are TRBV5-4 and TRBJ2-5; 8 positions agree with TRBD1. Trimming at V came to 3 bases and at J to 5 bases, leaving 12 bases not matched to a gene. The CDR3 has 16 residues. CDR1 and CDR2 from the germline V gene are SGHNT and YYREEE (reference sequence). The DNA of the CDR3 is TGTGCCAGCAGCTCCTTATTCGGACAGGGTGGTGAGACCCAGTACTTC. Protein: CASSSLFGQGGETQYF. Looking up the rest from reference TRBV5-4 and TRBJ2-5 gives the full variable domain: ETGVTQSPTHLIKTRGQQVTLRCSSQSGHNTVSWYQQALGQGPQFIFQYYREEENGRGNFPPRFSGLQFPNYSSELNVNALELDDSALYLCASSSLFGQGGETQYFGPGTRLLVL.

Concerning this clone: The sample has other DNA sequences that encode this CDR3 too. For the CDR3, the DNA is TGTGCCAGCAGTTTAGGGGGCGCTAACTATGGCTACACCTTC. Its protein product is CASSLGGANYGYTF. This rearrangement joins TRBV28 to TRBJ1-2; a weak D match, TRBD1 (6 bases). The CDR3 extends over 14 amino acids. The germline V and J ends were trimmed by 2 bases and 0 bases, with 7 bases remaining between them. From germline, CDR1 is MDHEN and CDR2 SYDVKM.

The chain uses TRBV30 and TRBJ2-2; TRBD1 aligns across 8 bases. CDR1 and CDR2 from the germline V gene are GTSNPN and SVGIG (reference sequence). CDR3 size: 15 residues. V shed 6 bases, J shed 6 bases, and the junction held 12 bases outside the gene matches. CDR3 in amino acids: CACFPTGDIAGELFF. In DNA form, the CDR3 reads TGTGCCTGTTTCCCGACAGGGGATATTGCCGGGGAGCTGTTTTTT.

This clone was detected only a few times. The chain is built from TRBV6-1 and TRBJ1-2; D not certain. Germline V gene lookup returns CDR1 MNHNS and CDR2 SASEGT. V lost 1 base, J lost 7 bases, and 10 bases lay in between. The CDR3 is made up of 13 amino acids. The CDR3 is CASSEDSGSGYTF. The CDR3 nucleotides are TGTGCCAGCAGTGAAGATTCCGGTTCTGGCTACACCTTC.

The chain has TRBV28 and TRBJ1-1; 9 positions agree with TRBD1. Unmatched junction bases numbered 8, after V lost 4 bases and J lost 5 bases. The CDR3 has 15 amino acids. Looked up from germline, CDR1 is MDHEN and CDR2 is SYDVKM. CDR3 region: CASSSGQGINTEAFF. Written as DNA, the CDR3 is TGTGCCAGCAGTTCAGGACAGGGGATTAATACTGAAGCTTTCTTT.

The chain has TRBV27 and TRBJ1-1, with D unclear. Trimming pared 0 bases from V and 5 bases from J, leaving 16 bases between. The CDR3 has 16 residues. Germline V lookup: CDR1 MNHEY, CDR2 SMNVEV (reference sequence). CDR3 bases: TGTGCCAGCAGTTTATCGCCGCCTCTGGGCTCGACTGAAGCTTTCTTT. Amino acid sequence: CASSLSPPLGSTEAFF.

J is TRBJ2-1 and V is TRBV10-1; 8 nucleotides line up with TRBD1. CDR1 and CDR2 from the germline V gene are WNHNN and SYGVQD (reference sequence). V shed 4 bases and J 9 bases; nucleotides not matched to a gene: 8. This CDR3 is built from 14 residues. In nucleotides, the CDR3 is TGCGCCAGCAGTGGCAGTCTTACAGGGGGTGAGCAGTTCTTC. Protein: CASSGSLTGGEQFF.

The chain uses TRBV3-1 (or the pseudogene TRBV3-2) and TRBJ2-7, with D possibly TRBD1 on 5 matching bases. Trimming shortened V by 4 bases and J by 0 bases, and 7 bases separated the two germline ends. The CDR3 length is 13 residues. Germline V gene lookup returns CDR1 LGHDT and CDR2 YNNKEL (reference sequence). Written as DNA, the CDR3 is TGTGCCAGCAGCCCGGACATCTCCTACGAGCAGTACTTC. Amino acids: CASSPDISYEQYF.

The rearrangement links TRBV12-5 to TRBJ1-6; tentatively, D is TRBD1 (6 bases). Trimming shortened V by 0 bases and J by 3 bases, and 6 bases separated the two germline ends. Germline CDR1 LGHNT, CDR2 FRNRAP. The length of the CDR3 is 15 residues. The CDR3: CASGLVQGYNSPLHF. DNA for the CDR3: TGTGCTAGTGGTTTGGTACAGGGCTATAATTCACCCCTCCACTTT.

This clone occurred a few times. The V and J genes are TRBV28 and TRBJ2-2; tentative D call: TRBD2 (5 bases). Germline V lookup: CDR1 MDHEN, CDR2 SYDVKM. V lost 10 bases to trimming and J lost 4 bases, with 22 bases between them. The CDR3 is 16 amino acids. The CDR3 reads CATTSVRGRGTGELFF. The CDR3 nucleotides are TGTGCCACCACCAGTGTGCGTGGACGGGGCACCGGGGAGCTGTTTTTT.

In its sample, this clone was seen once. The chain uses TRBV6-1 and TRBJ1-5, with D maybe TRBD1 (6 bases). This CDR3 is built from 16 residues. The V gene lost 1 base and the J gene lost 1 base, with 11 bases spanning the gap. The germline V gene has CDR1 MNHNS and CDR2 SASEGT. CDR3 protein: CASSEGKGGSNQPQHF. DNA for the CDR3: TGTGCCAGCAGTGAAGGTAAAGGGGGAAGCAATCAGCCCCAGCATTTT.

The CDR3 nucleotides read TGTGCCAGCAGTTACTCGAGTAGCGGACGGCTGAACACCGGGGAGCTGTTTTTT. Its protein is CASSYSSSGRLNTGELFF. The V call is TRBV6-2 or TRBV6-3, the J call TRBJ2-2; D is perhaps TRBD2 (6 bases). This CDR3 comprises 18 residues. The germline V gene has CDR1 MNHEY and CDR2 SVGEGT. Trimming stripped 0 bases from V and 1 base from J, with 15 bases between.

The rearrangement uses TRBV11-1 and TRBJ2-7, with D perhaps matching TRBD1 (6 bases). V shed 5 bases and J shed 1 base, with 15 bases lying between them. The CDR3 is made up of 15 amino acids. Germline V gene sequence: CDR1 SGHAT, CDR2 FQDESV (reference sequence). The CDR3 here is CASSLSGDWSYEQYF. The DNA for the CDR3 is TGTGCCAGCAGCCTCTCAGGGGATTGGTCCTACGAGCAGTACTTC.

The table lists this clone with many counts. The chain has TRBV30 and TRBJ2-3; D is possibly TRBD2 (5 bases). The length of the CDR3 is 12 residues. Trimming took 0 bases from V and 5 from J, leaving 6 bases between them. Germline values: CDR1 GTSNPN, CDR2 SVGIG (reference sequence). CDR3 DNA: TGTGCCTGGAGTGTAGGGAGAGATACGCAGTATTTT. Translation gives CAWSVGRDTQYF.

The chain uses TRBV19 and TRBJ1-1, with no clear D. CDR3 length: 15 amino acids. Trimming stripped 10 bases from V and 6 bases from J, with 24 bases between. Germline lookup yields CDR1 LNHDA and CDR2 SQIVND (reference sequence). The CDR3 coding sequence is TGTGCCACCCTCCCGGGAGGCGCATTGGGTGCTGAAGCTTTCTTT. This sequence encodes CATLPGGALGAEAFF.

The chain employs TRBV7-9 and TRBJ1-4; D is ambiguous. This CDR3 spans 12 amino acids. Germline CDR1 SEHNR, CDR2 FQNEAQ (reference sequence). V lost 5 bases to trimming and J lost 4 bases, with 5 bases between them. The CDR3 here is CASSPFNEKLFF. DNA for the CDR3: TGTGCCAGCAGCCCGTTTAATGAAAAACTGTTTTTT.

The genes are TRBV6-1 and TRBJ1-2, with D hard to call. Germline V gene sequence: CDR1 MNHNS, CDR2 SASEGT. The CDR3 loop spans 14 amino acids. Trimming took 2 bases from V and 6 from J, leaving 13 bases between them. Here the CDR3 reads CASSENRAQNGYTF. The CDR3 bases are TGTGCCAGCAGTGAAAATCGTGCACAGAATGGCTACACCTTC.

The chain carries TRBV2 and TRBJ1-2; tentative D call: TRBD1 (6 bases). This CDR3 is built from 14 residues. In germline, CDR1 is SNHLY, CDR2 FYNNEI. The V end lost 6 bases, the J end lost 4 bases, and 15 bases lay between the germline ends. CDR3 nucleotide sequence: TGTGCCAGCAGACCAGACGACAGGCTCTATGGCTACACCTTC. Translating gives CASRPDDRLYGYTF.

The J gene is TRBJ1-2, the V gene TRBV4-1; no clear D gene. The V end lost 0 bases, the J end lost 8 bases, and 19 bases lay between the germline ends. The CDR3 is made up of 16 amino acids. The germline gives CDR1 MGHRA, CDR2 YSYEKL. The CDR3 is CASSQDRGTSFGGYTF. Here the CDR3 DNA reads TGCGCCAGCAGCCAAGATCGGGGAACAAGCTTTGGGGGCTACACCTTC.